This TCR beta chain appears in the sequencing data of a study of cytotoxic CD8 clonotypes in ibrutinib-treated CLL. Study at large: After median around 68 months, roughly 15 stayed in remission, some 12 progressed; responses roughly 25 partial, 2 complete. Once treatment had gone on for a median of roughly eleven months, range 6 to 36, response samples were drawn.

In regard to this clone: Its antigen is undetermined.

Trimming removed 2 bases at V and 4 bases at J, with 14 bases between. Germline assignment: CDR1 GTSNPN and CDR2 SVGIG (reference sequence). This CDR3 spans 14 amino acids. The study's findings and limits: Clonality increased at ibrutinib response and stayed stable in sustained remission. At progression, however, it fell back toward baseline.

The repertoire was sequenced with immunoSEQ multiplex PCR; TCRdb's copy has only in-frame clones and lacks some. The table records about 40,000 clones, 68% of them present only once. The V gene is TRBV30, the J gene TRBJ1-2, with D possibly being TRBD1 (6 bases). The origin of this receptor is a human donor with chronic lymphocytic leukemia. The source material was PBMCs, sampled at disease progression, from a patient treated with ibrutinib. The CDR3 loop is CAWSLQQGVYGYTF. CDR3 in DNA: TGTGCCTGGAGTCTCCAACAGGGTGTCTATGGCTACACCTTC.